This T cell receptor (beta chain) was sequenced during a study of cytomegalovirus exposure and HLA in healthy donors. Trimming left V 2 bases short and J 0 bases short, with 11 bases between. CDR3 length: 15 amino acids. Germline values: CDR1 MDHEN, CDR2 SYDVKM. The PCR was carried out with 60 Vbeta primers and 13 Jbeta primers. Assay: immunoSEQ multiplex PCR; the TCRdb copy retains only in-frame clones and omits some. The profile covers roughly 180,000 clones, with over 65% appearing a single time and about 1.5% taken by the ten largest. The chain uses TRBV28 and TRBJ2-7; D is unresolved. The receptor comes from a man aged 18 to 35 in good health and CMV-seronegative. Sequenced material: PBMCs. The CDR3 DNA sequence: TGTGCCAGCAGTTTAAACTACCCGAGCTCCTACGAGCAGTACTTC. It specifies CASSLNYPSSYEQYF. The full variable domain, its missing parts supplied by reference TRBV28 and TRBJ2-7, is DVKVTQSSRYLVKRTGEKVFLECVQDMDHENMFWYRQDPGLGLRLIYFSYDVKMKEKGDIPEGYSVSREKKERFSLILESASTNQTSMYLCASSLNYPSSYEQYFGPGTRLTVT.